One sample yielded the 15 T cell receptor beta chains listed below, sequenced in a study of radiotherapy plus CTLA-4 blockade in lung cancer. Clones were sequenced by immunoSEQ multiplex PCR, and TCRdb holds only the in-frame ones, with some missing. This repertoire shows approximately 89,000 clones, over 70% found once; its top ten account for approximately 3.9%. The source material was peripheral blood, sampled from a patient treated with radiotherapy plus ipilimumab. The receptors were gathered from a human donor with non-small cell lung cancer who had a partial response to radiotherapy plus ipilimumab. Some clones in this sample may be carry-over from other donors' samples.

The chain combines TRBV5-4 with TRBJ1-1, with D tentatively TRBD1 (5 bases). Germline V gene sequence: CDR1 SGHNT, CDR2 YYREEE (reference sequence). The germline V and J ends were trimmed by 2 bases and 7 bases, with 12 bases remaining between them. The CDR3 contains 13 residues. This CDR3 reads CASSFGFTGEAFF. In DNA form, the CDR3 reads TGTGCCAGCAGCTTTGGTTTCACAGGTGAAGCTTTCTTT. Variable domain in full (rest from reference TRBV5-4 and TRBJ1-1): ETGVTQSPTHLIKTRGQQVTLRCSSQSGHNTVSWYQQALGQGPQFIFQYYREEENGRGNFPPRFSGLQFPNYSSELNVNALELDDSALYLCASSFGFTGEAFFGQGTRLTVV.

This CDR3 reads CASSFGPTGELFF. The CDR3 nucleotides are TGTGCCAGCAGTTTCGGTCCGACCGGGGAGCTGTTTTTT. The chain combines TRBV28 with TRBJ2-2, with D uncertain. The CDR3 is 13 residues long. The germline V and J ends were trimmed by 3 bases and 5 bases, with 7 bases remaining between them. Germline CDR1 and CDR2: MDHEN and SYDVKM.

The chain uses TRBV6-5 and TRBJ2-6, with 7 bases aligning to TRBD1. Unmatched junction bases numbered 4, after V lost 5 bases and J lost 3 bases. Germline CDR1 is MNHEY and CDR2 is SVGAGI. The CDR3 has 15 amino acids. CDR3 sequence (DNA): TGTGCCAGCAGTCCCTCAGGGGGTGGGGCCAACGTCCTGACTTTC. Encoded protein: CASSPSGGGANVLTF.

This chain links TRBV7-6 with TRBJ2-3, with D maybe TRBD2 (5 bases). This CDR3 spans 14 amino acids. Germline CDR1 SGHVS, CDR2 FNYEAQ. Trimming took off 5 bases at V and 2 bases at J, with 11 bases between the two ends. The CDR3 DNA is TGTGCCAGCAGCCGAACCGGGGACACAGATACGCAGTATTTT. Translation gives CASSRTGDTDTQYF.

The chain carries TRBV7-6 and TRBJ2-3; no clear D. The germline gives CDR1 SGHVS, CDR2 FNYEAQ. This CDR3 is built from 18 residues. Trimming left V 4 bases short and J 0 bases short, with 20 bases between. This CDR3 reads CASSSYPNDFFSTDTQYF. CDR3 DNA sequence: TGTGCCAGCAGCTCTTACCCAAACGACTTTTTCAGCACAGATACGCAGTATTTT.

This clone was detected only once. The J gene is TRBJ2-1, the V gene TRBV30; weak D call: TRBD2 (5 bases). Trimming removed 3 bases from V and 7 bases from J, with 19 bases in between. The CDR3 is made up of 15 amino acids. Germline V gene data show CDR1 as GTSNPN and CDR2 as SVGIG (reference sequence). The CDR3 region is CAWSQQLAVRNEQFF. In nucleotides, the CDR3 is TGTGCCTGGAGCCAACAGCTAGCTGTCCGTAATGAGCAGTTCTTC.

The chain couples TRBV7-2 to TRBJ2-5; 9 nucleotides align to TRBD1. The J call is doubtful: the DNA matches TRBJ2-7 better. Germline V gene sequence: CDR1 SGHTA, CDR2 FQGNSA. The CDR3 has 14 amino acids. CDR3 sequence (DNA): TGTGCCAGCAGCTTAGGACAGGGGGCCTACGAGCAGTACTTC. It encodes CASSLGQGAYEQYF.

The chain links TRBV2 to TRBJ2-6; possible D gene TRBD1, 6 bases. Germline lookup yields CDR1 SNHLY and CDR2 FYNNEI. V gave up 3 bases and J gave up 0 bases, with 18 bases separating them. This CDR3 region has 19 residues. The CDR3 nucleotides read TGTGCCAGCAGTGATCCCGACAGGACATACTTCTCTGGGGCCAACGTCCTGACTTTC. Its protein is CASSDPDRTYFSGANVLTF. The whole variable domain, remainder taken from reference TRBV2 and TRBJ2-6, is EPEVTQTPSHQVTQMGQEVILRCVPISNHLYFYWYRQILGQKVEFLVSFYNNEISEKSEIFDDQFSVERPDGSNFTLKIRSTKLEDSAMYFCASSDPDRTYFSGANVLTFGAGSRLTVL.

The chain is built from TRBV11-3 and TRBJ2-7; TRBD2 aligns across 11 bases. The CDR3 runs 16 residues. V was pared by 1 base and J by 2 bases, with 4 bases of the junction left unmatched. The germline V gene has CDR1 SGHNT and CDR2 YENEEA. CDR3 sequence reads: CASSLAGTSGTYEQYF. The CDR3 nucleotides are TGTGCCAGCAGCTTAGCCGGGACTAGCGGTACCTACGAGCAGTACTTC. Combining the CDR3 with reference TRBV11-3 and TRBJ2-7 gives the whole variable domain EAGVVQSPRYKIIEKKQPVAFWCNPISGHNTLYWYLQNLGQGPELLIRYENEEAVDDSQLPKDRFSAERLKGVDSTLKIQPAELGDSAVYLCASSLAGTSGTYEQYFGPGTRLTVT.

V and J are TRBV5-5 and TRBJ2-1, with 11 nucleotides matching TRBD1. CDR1 SGHKS and CDR2 YYEKEE come from the germline V gene (reference sequence). V lost 4 bases and J lost 8; bases outside the gene matches: 8. The CDR3 spans 15 residues. For the CDR3, the DNA is TGTGCCAGCAGCCGGAGGACAGGGGGCAGGGATGAGCAGTTCTTC. The encoded protein is CASSRRTGGRDEQFF.

A few counts support this clone. The same CDR3 also results from other DNA sequences found in this sample. This sequence joins TRBV10-2 and TRBJ2-1; 13 nucleotides align to TRBD2. CDR1 and CDR2 from the germline V gene are WSHSY and SAAADI. The CDR3 sequence is 16 residues long. The junction had 0 bases not matched to a gene; V was cut back by 4 bases and J by 0 bases. CDR3 sequence reads: CASSGTSGSSYNEQFF. Written as DNA, the CDR3 is TGCGCCAGCAGTGGGACTAGCGGGAGCTCCTACAATGAGCAGTTCTTC.

The chain recombines TRBV19 with TRBJ2-3; 7 bases match TRBD2. CDR1 LNHDA and CDR2 SQIVND come from the germline V gene (reference sequence). The CDR3 runs to 13 residues. V lost 8 bases to trimming and J lost 3 bases; unmatched junction nucleotides: 5. The CDR3 DNA reads TGTGCCAGTGCCGGGCGGGGGACAGATACGCAGTATTTT. Its protein product is CASAGRGTDTQYF.

The rearrangement joins TRBV4-2 to TRBJ1-2; D perhaps matches TRBD1 (5 bases). With 4 bases removed from V and 4 bases from J, the gap between germline ends came to 25 bases. The germline V gene encodes CDR1 LGHNA and CDR2 YNFKEQ. This CDR3 has 18 amino acids. In DNA form, the CDR3 reads TGTGCCAGCAGCCCGGTAAGGGTCGAGACCTGGGGCGCCTATGGCTACACCTTC. It encodes CASSPVRVETWGAYGYTF.

J is TRBJ1-5 and V is TRBV6-5; tentative D call: TRBD1 (6 bases). The V gene lost 0 bases and the J gene lost 1 base, with 10 bases spanning the gap. This CDR3 contains 16 residues. CDR1 is MNHEY, CDR2 SVGAGI, per germline. Here the CDR3 DNA reads TGTGCCAGCAGTTACTCGAGCGGGGGCAGCAATCAGCCCCAGCATTTT. Its translation: CASSYSSGGSNQPQHF.

The rearrangement joins TRBV19 to TRBJ2-3; D is perhaps TRBD2 (7 bases). The V end lost 3 bases, the J end lost 3 bases, and 10 bases lay between the germline ends. In germline, CDR1 is LNHDA, CDR2 SQIVND (reference sequence). The CDR3 loop spans 14 amino acids. CDR3 sequence reads: CASSIRGATDTQYF. CDR3 nucleotides: TGTGCCAGTAGTATTCGGGGGGCAACAGATACGCAGTATTTT. The full variable domain, in which reference TRBV19 and TRBJ2-3 provide the parts outside the CDR3, is DGGITQSPKYLFRKEGQNVTLSCEQNLNHDAMYWYRQDPGQGLRLIYYSQIVNDFQKGDIAEGYSVSREKKESFPLTVTSAQKNPTAFYLCASSIRGATDTQYFGPGTRLTVL.